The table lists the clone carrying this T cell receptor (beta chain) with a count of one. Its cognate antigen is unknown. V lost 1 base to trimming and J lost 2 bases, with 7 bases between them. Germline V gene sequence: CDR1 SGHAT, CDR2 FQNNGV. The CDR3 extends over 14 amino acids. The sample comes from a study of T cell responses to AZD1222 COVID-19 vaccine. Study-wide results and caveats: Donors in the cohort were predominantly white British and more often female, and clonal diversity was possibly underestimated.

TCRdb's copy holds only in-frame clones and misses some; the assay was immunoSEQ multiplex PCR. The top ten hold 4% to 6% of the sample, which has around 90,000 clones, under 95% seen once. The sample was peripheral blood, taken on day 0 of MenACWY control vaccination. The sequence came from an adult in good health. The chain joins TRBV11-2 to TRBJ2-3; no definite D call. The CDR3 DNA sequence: TGTGCCAGCAGCTTAGCCTCGAACACAGATACGCAGTATTTT. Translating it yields CASSLASNTDTQYF.